One sample yielded the 27 T cell receptor beta chains listed below, sequenced in a study of CD8+ T cells in alopecia areata. As for treatment: oral pan-JAK inhibitor, 5-10 mg twice daily. Extraction of RNA preceded its reverse transcription into cDNA, which served as the sequencing template. The data were produced by immunoSEQ multiplex PCR, yet TCRdb's version contains in-frame clones alone and is incomplete. The sample contains about 94,000 clones, about three quarters of which appear only once. This specimen was CD8+ T cells sorted from blood, taken at approximately week 44, from a patient treated with tofacitinib. The receptors here all came from a human donor with alopecia areata.

This chain links TRBV27 with TRBJ1-5; D is ambiguous. The germline CDR1 and CDR2 sequences are MNHEY and SMNVEV (reference sequence). The V end was cut by 5 bases, the J end by 5 bases, with 10 bases between. This CDR3 is built from 13 residues. The CDR3 DNA reads TGTGCCAGCAGTAGTGAGGTATATCAGCCCCAGCATTTT. It codes for CASSSEVYQPQHF.

The J gene is TRBJ1-2, the V gene TRBV19; D unclear. CDR1 and CDR2 (germline): LNHDA, SQIVND (reference sequence). This CDR3 is built from 16 residues. The V gene lost 3 bases and the J gene lost 0 bases, with 14 bases spanning the gap. CDR3 nucleotides: TGTGCCAGTAGTATTACCGCCAGGATAGCTAACTATGGCTACACCTTC. Translating gives CASSITARIANYGYTF.

J is TRBJ2-1 and V is TRBV14, with no clear D. Between the trimmed V and J ends, which lost 1 base and 9 bases, there was a span of 10 bases. From germline, CDR1 is SGHDN and CDR2 FVKESK. The length of the CDR3 is 13 residues. The CDR3 nucleotides are TGTGCCAGCAGCCAAGCGCGCGCAAGTGAGCAGTTCTTC. It encodes CASSQARASEQFF.

To note about this clone: Other DNA variants within this sample encode the same CDR3. V gene TRBV13 combines with J gene TRBJ2-2, with D perhaps assigned TRBD1 or TRBD2 (5 bases each). Per germline, CDR1 PRHDT and CDR2 FYEKMQ (reference sequence). This CDR3 is 12 amino acids long. Trimming stripped 5 bases from V and 9 bases from J, with 10 bases between. Here the CDR3 reads CASSLPGRELFF. The CDR3, as DNA: TGTGCCAGCAGCCTACCGGGACGGGAGCTGTTTTTT.

The gene calls are TRBV11-2 and TRBJ1-2; no definite D call. The CDR3 is 13 residues long. In germline, CDR1 is SGHAT, CDR2 FQNNGV. Trimming took 1 base from V and 4 from J, leaving 7 bases between them. The CDR3 DNA reads TGTGCCAGCAGCTTAGGCCAGTCCTATGGCTACACCTTC. This sequence encodes CASSLGQSYGYTF.

V and J are TRBV30 and TRBJ2-5; a weak D match, TRBD2 (6 bases). TRBJ2-7 explains the end of the DNA better; the J call may be wrong. The V gene's germline CDR1 is GTSNPN and CDR2 SVGIG (reference sequence). The CDR3 runs to 14 residues. In DNA form, the CDR3 reads TGTGCCTGGAGTGTGGGGTCGGGGGCCTACGAGCAGTACTTC. It translates to CAWSVGSGAYEQYF.

The CDR3 sequence: CASSQGAGTDTQYF. The CDR3 DNA sequence: TGCGCCAGCAGTCAGGGGGCTGGGACAGATACGCAGTATTTT. V usage is TRBV10-2 and J usage is TRBJ2-3; 8 bases line up with TRBD1. Per germline, CDR1 WSHSY and CDR2 SAAADI. This CDR3 spans 14 amino acids. V was pared by 5 bases and J by 3 bases, with 4 bases of the junction left unmatched.

This clone was counted a few times. This chain joins TRBV5-6 and TRBJ2-1; D gene uncertain. Germline loops: CDR1 SGHDT, CDR2 YYEEEE. The length of the CDR3 is 14 residues. The ends were cut back, 3 bases at V and 3 bases at J, with 10 bases in the middle. The CDR3 sequence: CASSSPELYNEQFF. The CDR3 region has the DNA TGTGCCAGCAGCTCACCCGAACTCTACAATGAGCAGTTCTTC.

The chain uses TRBV11-2 and TRBJ2-3; a weak D match, TRBD2 (5 bases). The length of the CDR3 is 14 residues. Germline lookup yields CDR1 SGHAT and CDR2 FQNNGV. Trimming pared 6 bases from V and 2 bases from J, leaving 12 bases between. The CDR3 DNA sequence: TGTGCCAGCAGTGAGTCGAGGGCCACAGATACGCAGTATTTT. Amino acids: CASSESRATDTQYF. The entire variable domain, with the rest obtained from reference TRBV11-2 and TRBJ2-3, is as follows: EAGVAQSPRYKIIEKRQSVAFWCNPISGHATLYWYQQILGQGPKLLIQFQNNGVVDDSQLPKDRFSAERLKGVDSTLKIQPAKLEDSAVYLCASSESRATDTQYFGPGTRLTVL.

This clone has only one observation. This chain connects TRBV19 to TRBJ1-5; D remains unclear. The CDR3 is 15 amino acids. The ends were cut back, 4 bases at V and 1 base at J, with 11 bases in the middle. The germline gives CDR1 LNHDA, CDR2 SQIVND (reference sequence). The CDR3 DNA sequence: TGTGCCAGTAGTACCGCGGGAAACAGCAATCAGCCCCAGCATTTT. Amino acids: CASSTAGNSNQPQHF.

To note about this clone: The same CDR3 can be traced to other DNA sequences in this sample. The chain is built from TRBV7-2 and TRBJ2-7; no reliable D call. The CDR3 spans 12 residues. The V end was cut by 1 base, the J end by 1 base, with 2 bases between. Germline lookup yields CDR1 SGHTA and CDR2 FQGNSA. CDR3 residues: CASSLGSYEQYF. CDR3 DNA: TGTGCCAGCAGCTTAGGTTCCTACGAGCAGTACTTC. Full variable domain (missing parts from reference TRBV7-2 and TRBJ2-7): GAGVSQSPSNKVTEKGKDVELRCDPISGHTALYWYRQSLGQGLEFLIYFQGNSAPDKSGLPSDRFSAERTGGSVSTLTIQRTQQEDSAVYLCASSLGSYEQYFGPGTRLTVT.

The J gene is TRBJ2-6, the V gene TRBV5-6; D gene uncertain. The CDR3 runs 16 residues. Germline V gene data show CDR1 as SGHDT and CDR2 as YYEEEE. V lost 2 bases, J lost 1 base, and 10 bases lay in between. The CDR3 here is CASSFVDFSGANVLTF. CDR3 sequence (DNA): TGTGCCAGCAGCTTCGTTGATTTTTCTGGGGCCAACGTCCTGACTTTC.

V and J are TRBV30 and TRBJ1-2; D is ambiguous. This CDR3 contains 13 residues. The V and J ends lost 2 bases and 8 bases respectively, with 15 bases between them. Per germline, CDR1 GTSNPN and CDR2 SVGIG (reference sequence). CDR3 sequence reads: CAWSSGPDGGYTF. The CDR3 DNA reads TGTGCCTGGAGTTCCGGACCGGACGGGGGCTACACCTTC. Using reference TRBV30 and TRBJ1-2 for the parts outside the CDR3, the full variable domain is SQTIHQWPATLVQPVGSPLSLECTVEGTSNPNLYWYRQAAGRGLQLLFYSVGIGQISSEVPQNLSASRPQDRQFILSSKKLLLSDSGFYLCAWSSGPDGGYTFGSGTRLTVV.

This clone showed up just once. The chain uses TRBV29-1 and TRBJ2-2; tentatively, D is TRBD1 (6 bases). The germline gives CDR1 SQVTM, CDR2 ANQGSEA. Trimming cost V 4 bases and J 4 bases, with 7 bases left between them. This CDR3 has 12 residues. Here the CDR3 reads CSVAGATGELFF. The CDR3 DNA sequence: TGCAGCGTTGCAGGGGCCACCGGGGAGCTGTTTTTT.

With respect to this clone: The same CDR3 can be traced to other DNA sequences in this sample. This chain joins TRBV6-5 and TRBJ1-1; possible D gene TRBD1, 6 bases. CDR3 length: 13 residues. V gave up 6 bases and J gave up 0 bases, with 8 bases separating them. Germline CDR1 MNHEY, CDR2 SVGAGI. Here the CDR3 DNA reads TGTGCCAGCAGACAGGGTCTGAACACTGAAGCTTTCTTT. The encoded protein is CASRQGLNTEAFF.

The rearrangement joins TRBV30 to TRBJ1-1; no reliable D call. Trimming took 2 bases from V and 7 from J, leaving 8 bases between them. Germline-derived CDR1 and CDR2 are GTSNPN and SVGIG (reference sequence). The CDR3 covers 11 residues. The CDR3 DNA reads as TGTGCCTGGAGTCCGGACTATGAAGCTTTCTTT. Its translation: CAWSPDYEAFF.

The gene calls are TRBV5-1 and TRBJ2-7; D ambiguous. The CDR3 loop spans 14 amino acids. CDR1 is SGHRS, CDR2 YFSETQ, per germline. Trimming removed 3 bases at V and 4 bases at J, with 14 bases between. CDR3 protein: CASSSPIGSYEQYF. CDR3 bases: TGCGCCAGCAGCTCGCCGATCGGATCGTACGAGCAGTACTTC.

This clone was seen a few times. This rearrangement joins TRBV19 to TRBJ2-1, with TRBD2 identical over 13 bases. The V gene's germline CDR1 is LNHDA and CDR2 SQIVND (reference sequence). This CDR3 is built from 17 residues. The J segment lost 6 bases and the V segment lost 5 bases, leaving 10 bases of the junction unmatched. CDR3: CASSSRLAGGPPNEQFF. The CDR3 DNA sequence: TGTGCCAGTAGTTCCCGACTAGCGGGGGGCCCCCCCAATGAGCAGTTCTTC.

The chain carries TRBV5-6 and TRBJ2-5, with D hard to call. Looked up from germline, CDR1 is SGHDT and CDR2 is YYEEEE. The CDR3 consists of 13 residues. The V end was cut by 4 bases, the J end by 4 bases, with 11 bases between. In DNA, the CDR3 is TGTGCCAGCAGCCCCCGTTCTTCAGAGACCCAGTACTTC. This gives the protein CASSPRSSETQYF.

This clone has only one observation. The gene calls are TRBV29-1 and TRBJ1-2; no definite D call. V shed 3 bases and J shed 7 bases, with 9 bases lying between them. Germline V CDR1 and CDR2: SQVTM, ANQGSEA. The CDR3 sequence is 11 residues long. Here the CDR3 reads CSVDPGSGYTF. The CDR3 DNA reads as TGCAGCGTTGATCCAGGTAGTGGCTACACCTTC.

This clone has only one observation. This chain connects TRBV7-9 to TRBJ2-3; unclear D gene. Trimming took 5 bases from V and 6 from J, leaving 9 bases between them. CDR1 SEHNR and CDR2 FQNEAQ come from the germline V gene (reference sequence). The CDR3 runs 12 residues. The CDR3 protein is CASSPHADTQYF. In DNA, the CDR3 is TGTGCCAGCAGCCCACATGCGGATACGCAGTATTTT.

The chain is built from TRBV5-1 and TRBJ2-2, with 10 positions matching TRBD2. V was clipped by 4 bases and J by 3 bases; unmatched bases: 9. Germline-derived CDR1 and CDR2 are SGHRS and YFSETQ. The CDR3 totals 17 residues. The CDR3 sequence is CASSVSLAGEYTGELFF. CDR3 sequence (DNA): TGCGCCAGCAGCGTATCTCTAGCGGGGGAATACACCGGGGAGCTGTTTTTT.

The chain uses TRBV9 and TRBJ1-1; D is unresolved. The CDR3 totals 15 residues. CDR1 is SGDLS, CDR2 YYNGEE, per germline. Trimming took 0 bases from V and 0 from J, leaving 9 bases between them. DNA of the CDR3: TGTGCCAGCAGCGTAGGCAGCCCCATGAACACTGAAGCTTTCTTT. Amino acids: CASSVGSPMNTEAFF. The complete variable domain, with remaining parts taken from reference TRBV9 and TRBJ1-1, reads DSGVTQTPKHLITATGQRVTLRCSPRSGDLSVYWYQQSLDQGLQFLIQYYNGEERAKGNILERFSAQQFPDLHSELNLSSLELGDSALYFCASSVGSPMNTEAFFGQGTRLTVV.

This sequence joins TRBV7-6 and TRBJ2-3; 11 bases are shared with TRBD2. V lost 0 bases, J lost 5 bases, and 4 bases stayed unmatched. Per germline, CDR1 SGHVS and CDR2 FNYEAQ. This CDR3 contains 16 residues. The CDR3 sequence is CASSLASGGAEDTQYF. The CDR3 DNA follows: TGTGCCAGCAGCTTAGCTAGCGGGGGGGCCGAAGATACGCAGTATTTT.

The chain combines TRBV15 with TRBJ1-1; TRBD1 is a possible D gene (6 bases). This CDR3 has 15 amino acids. Looked up from germline, CDR1 is LNHNV and CDR2 is YYDKDF (reference sequence). V lost 0 bases to trimming and J lost 5 bases, with 13 bases between them. The DNA of the CDR3 is TGTGCCACCAGCAGAGATGCGGGGGCATGGACTGAAGCTTTCTTT. This translates into CATSRDAGAWTEAFF.

This clone came up once. The CDR3 protein is CASSPTTSGGPYEQYF. CDR3 sequence (DNA): TGTGCCAGCAGTCCGACGACTAGCGGGGGCCCCTACGAGCAGTACTTC. The chain has TRBV27 and TRBJ2-7; 12 nucleotides agree with TRBD2. Germline CDR1 reads MNHEY; CDR2 reads SMNVEV (reference sequence). CDR3 length: 16 amino acids. Unmatched junction bases numbered 7, after V lost 5 bases and J lost 2 bases.

The V and J genes are TRBV9 and TRBJ2-2, with 8 bases matching TRBD1. Germline trimming cut 0 bases from V and 6 bases from J; bases unmatched to any gene: 13. CDR3 length equals 18 residues. Germline V gene lookup returns CDR1 SGDLS and CDR2 YYNGEE. The CDR3 spells CASSVVAGGREKAGELFF. The DNA of the CDR3 is TGTGCCAGCAGCGTAGTGGCAGGGGGCAGAGAAAAAGCCGGGGAGCTGTTTTTT.